The 29 T cell receptor beta chains below all came from one sample that was sequenced in a study of response to subunit inactivated influenza vaccine. In TCRdb, the RT-PCR reads were re-called with MiXCR into one record per CDR3 protein. The profile shows roughly 710,000 distinct CDR3 sequences, around 15% of them singletons. This specimen was PBMCs from blood, taken 14 days before vaccination. These receptors originate from a man in his fifties or sixties who received an inactivated influenza vaccine.

The chain joins TRBV20-1 to TRBJ1-2; weak D call: TRBD1 (5 bases). V was trimmed by 3 bases and J by 6 bases, leaving 14 bases between them. The CDR3 has 13 residues. CDR1 and CDR2 (germline): DFQATT, SNEGSKA (reference sequence). The chain's CDR3 is CSASPPGRHGYTF. CDR3 nucleotide sequence: TGCAGTGCTAGTCCCCCAGGGAGGCATGGCTACACCTTC.

The chain combines TRBV10-3 with TRBJ2-1, with 10 bases aligning to TRBD2. V lost 3 bases and J lost 5; bases outside the gene matches: 4. This CDR3 spans 15 amino acids. Germline CDR1 and CDR2: ENHRY and SYGVKD. The DNA for the CDR3 is TGTGCCATCAGTGAAGTTAGCGGGAGGAACAATGAGCAGTTCTTC. It specifies CAISEVSGRNNEQFF.

The chain carries TRBV20-1 and TRBJ2-1; 7 bases fit TRBD2. CDR3 length: 13 amino acids. From germline, CDR1 is DFQATT and CDR2 SNEGSKA (reference sequence). V lost 4 bases and J lost 6; bases outside the gene matches: 6. Here the CDR3 DNA reads TGCAGTGCTACGGGAGGTTATTTCAATGAGCAGTTCTTC. Translating it yields CSATGGYFNEQFF.

This clonotype was seen more than once but under ten times. The V and J genes are TRBV10-3 and TRBJ1-5; D is possibly TRBD1 (5 bases). The CDR3 length is 15 residues. V was clipped by 2 bases and J by 2 bases, with 10 bases between them. Looked up from germline, CDR1 is ENHRY and CDR2 is SYGVKD. The CDR3 spells CAISEGGKGNQPQHF. The DNA for the CDR3 is TGTGCCATCAGTGAGGGGGGTAAAGGCAATCAGCCCCAGCATTTT.

CDR3 sequence reads: CASSLTGRGLLAKNIQYF. CDR3 sequence (DNA): TGTGCCAGCAGTTTGACGGGCAGGGGGCTGCTAGCCAAAAACATTCAGTACTTC. The chain links TRBV28 to TRBJ2-4; 8 bases align to TRBD1. V shed 3 bases, J shed 0 bases, and the junction held 10 bases outside the gene matches. The CDR3 runs to 18 residues. From germline, CDR1 is MDHEN and CDR2 SYDVKM.

The sample holds many counts of this clonotype. The rearrangement uses TRBV5-1 and TRBJ2-7; D possibly matches TRBD1 or TRBD2 (5 bases each). The germline V and J ends were trimmed by 0 bases and 3 bases, with 7 bases remaining between them. Germline V CDR1 and CDR2: SGHRS, YFSETQ. The CDR3 length is 13 residues. The CDR3 spells CASSLGGIYEQYF. The CDR3 DNA follows: TGCGCCAGCAGCTTGGGGGGGATCTACGAGCAGTACTTC.

The chain uses TRBV12-3 or TRBV12-4 and TRBJ2-3, with 9 bases lining up with TRBD1. V trimming: 6 bases; J trimming: 4 bases; junction bases outside the gene matches: 8. This CDR3 comprises 15 residues. In DNA, the CDR3 is TGTGCCAGCAGCCCCGGACAGGGGTGGGCAGATACGCAGTATTTT. It translates to CASSPGQGWADTQYF.

This clonotype was detected only a few times. V usage is TRBV20-1 and J usage is TRBJ2-7; 7 bases are a match to TRBD1. With 3 bases clipped from V and 5 bases from J, the junction kept 4 bases outside the gene matches. The CDR3 consists of 12 residues. CDR1 is DFQATT and CDR2 is SNEGSKA in the germline V gene (reference sequence). CDR3 protein: CSASRQGHEQYF. The CDR3 nucleotides are TGCAGTGCTAGCCGACAGGGCCACGAGCAGTACTTC.

This chain links TRBV6-2 or TRBV6-3 with TRBJ2-3; 8 nucleotides align to TRBD2. CDR3 length: 13 amino acids. The V gene end was trimmed by 10 bases and the J gene end by 7 bases; junction bases not matched to a gene: 10. Germline V CDR1 and CDR2: MNHEY, SVGEGT. The CDR3 protein is CATAKRELNTQYF. In DNA form, the CDR3 reads TGTGCCACTGCGAAGCGGGAGTTGAATACGCAGTATTTT.

The gene calls are TRBV20-1 and TRBJ2-7; no clear D gene. Germline CDR1 DFQATT, CDR2 SNEGSKA (reference sequence). The CDR3 loop spans 13 amino acids. Trimming took 2 bases from V and 3 from J, leaving 11 bases between them. The CDR3 spells CSARLPANYEQYF. CDR3 bases: TGCAGTGCTAGACTCCCGGCTAACTACGAGCAGTACTTC.

This clonotype has only a few counts. The chain joins TRBV7-2 to TRBJ2-5; D ambiguous. The germline V and J ends were trimmed by 5 bases and 5 bases, with 21 bases remaining between them. This CDR3 is built from 16 residues. Germline loops: CDR1 SGHTA, CDR2 FQGNSA. The CDR3 region is CASSPFSQAGYETQYF. Here the CDR3 DNA reads TGTGCCAGCAGCCCATTCTCCCAGGCAGGATATGAGACCCAGTACTTC. Using reference TRBV7-2 and TRBJ2-5 for the parts outside the CDR3, the full variable domain is GAGVSQSPSNKVTEKGKDVELRCDPISGHTALYWYRQSLGQGLEFLIYFQGNSAPDKSGLPSDRFSAERTGGSVSTLTIQRTQQEDSAVYLCASSPFSQAGYETQYFGPGTRLLVL.

This clonotype appeared a few times. This chain uses TRBV12-3 or TRBV12-4 with TRBJ2-5; D uncertain. The germline V and J ends were trimmed by 3 bases and 5 bases, with 10 bases remaining between them. The CDR3 spans 13 residues. The CDR3 DNA is TGTGCCAGCAGTTTCGGTAGCTCGGAGACCCAGTACTTC. Amino acid sequence: CASSFGSSETQYF.

The V call is TRBV20-1, the J call TRBJ2-3; tentatively, D is TRBD2 (6 bases). Germline-derived CDR1 and CDR2 are DFQATT and SNEGSKA (reference sequence). The length of the CDR3 is 15 residues. V shed 0 bases and J shed 1 base, with 11 bases lying between them. CDR3 in DNA: TGCAGTGCTAGAGAATCGGGAGTGCGCACAGATACGCAGTATTTT. Translating gives CSARESGVRTDTQYF.

There are a few counts of this clonotype. The genes are TRBV24-1 and TRBJ2-2; 8 bases align to TRBD2. Germline V gene data show CDR1 as KGHDR and CDR2 as SFDVKD. The CDR3 has 14 amino acids. V lost 12 bases to trimming and J lost 4 bases; unmatched junction nucleotides: 9. The CDR3 region is CAAPGLEGTGELFF. The CDR3 coding sequence is TGTGCCGCACCGGGACTAGAGGGCACCGGGGAGCTGTTTTTT.

This clonotype was detected a few times. CDR3 nucleotide sequence: TGTGCCAGCCCGGATAGGGACGAGCAGTACTTC. Translated: CASPDRDEQYF. This chain links TRBV6-5 with TRBJ2-7; no clear D gene. Per germline, CDR1 MNHEY and CDR2 SVGAGI. Trimming took 8 bases from V and 5 from J, leaving 10 bases between them. The CDR3 contains 11 residues.

Ten or more counts support this clonotype. The chain employs TRBV6-5 and TRBJ1-2, with D uncertain. Germline loops: CDR1 MNHEY, CDR2 SVGAGI. This CDR3 is 14 amino acids long. The germline V and J ends were trimmed by 2 bases and 4 bases, with 11 bases remaining between them. The CDR3 DNA is TGTGCCAGCAGTTACCAGCCAGGACCCTATGGCTACACCTTC. This sequence encodes CASSYQPGPYGYTF.

At least ten counts were recorded for this clonotype. V gene TRBV12-3 or TRBV12-4 combines with J gene TRBJ2-1; D possibly matches TRBD1 or TRBD2 (5 bases each). CDR3 length: 15 amino acids. Trimming stripped 6 bases from V and 6 bases from J, with 18 bases between. As DNA, the CDR3 is TGTGCCAGCAGGCCAGGAGGTTTTGGGGGCAATGAGCAGTTCTTC. Its protein product is CASRPGGFGGNEQFF.

This clonotype was found a few times. V and J are TRBV7-9 and TRBJ1-1, with D maybe TRBD1 (5 bases). The CDR3 has 14 residues. Trimming cost V 0 bases and J 1 base, with 6 bases left between them. Germline V gene lookup returns CDR1 SEHNR and CDR2 FQNEAQ (reference sequence). The CDR3 reads CASSLAGTNTEAFF. The DNA of the CDR3 is TGTGCCAGCAGCTTAGCTGGGACGAACACTGAAGCTTTCTTT.

This clonotype was found a few times. The chain links TRBV2 to TRBJ2-3, with TRBD2 as a possible D gene (6 bases). Germline V gene sequence: CDR1 SNHLY, CDR2 FYNNEI. Trimming stripped 8 bases from V and 5 bases from J, with 14 bases between. The CDR3 is 13 residues long. CDR3 sequence: CASLGGFIDTQYF. The CDR3 DNA reads as TGTGCCAGCCTCGGAGGGTTTATAGATACGCAGTATTTT.

This chain links TRBV25-1 with TRBJ2-5; D unresolved. The V and J ends lost 3 bases and 5 bases respectively, with 10 bases between them. Germline lookup yields CDR1 MGHDK and CDR2 SYGVNS. The CDR3 totals 13 residues. CDR3 in DNA: TGTGCCAGCAGTGATGGCACTTTTGAGACCCAGTACTTC. Translated, it gives CASSDGTFETQYF.

This clonotype appeared many times. The V and J genes are TRBV30 and TRBJ2-7, with D possibly being TRBD1 (6 bases). This CDR3 has 15 residues. V lost 0 bases and J lost 3, with 15 bases in between. Germline lookup yields CDR1 GTSNPN and CDR2 SVGIG (reference sequence). The chain's CDR3 is CAWSVPGQNNYEQYF. The CDR3 bases are TGTGCCTGGAGTGTACCCGGACAGAATAACTACGAGCAGTACTTC. Combining the CDR3 with reference TRBV30 and TRBJ2-7 gives the whole variable domain SQTIHQWPATLVQPVGSPLSLECTVEGTSNPNLYWYRQAAGRGLQLLFYSVGIGQISSEVPQNLSASRPQDRQFILSSKKLLLSDSGFYLCAWSVPGQNNYEQYFGPGTRLTVT.

This clonotype was seen only a few times. The rearrangement joins TRBV5-1 to TRBJ2-2; D might be TRBD1 or TRBD2, each matching 5 bases. V was cut by 5 bases and J by 1 base, with 21 bases left in between. This CDR3 region has 18 residues. CDR1 is SGHRS and CDR2 is YFSETQ in the germline V gene. The CDR3 region has the DNA TGCGCCAGCAGAACGGGGCTAACGCGAGGTCGGAACACCGGGGAGCTGTTTTTT. Translation gives CASRTGLTRGRNTGELFF.

The chain links TRBV6-2 or TRBV6-3 to TRBJ2-7, with 10 bases identical to TRBD2. Germline trimming cut 3 bases from V and 3 bases from J; bases unmatched to any gene: 17. Germline V gene lookup returns CDR1 MNHEY and CDR2 SVGEGT. CDR3 length equals 19 residues. The CDR3 here is CASSYPVWASGSHLYEQYF. DNA for the CDR3: TGTGCCAGCAGTTATCCGGTTTGGGCTAGCGGGAGCCACCTCTACGAGCAGTACTTC.

This clonotype showed up just a few times. The chain carries TRBV7-2 and TRBJ2-2; no clear D. Germline V CDR1 and CDR2: SGHTA, FQGNSA. V was pared by 1 base and J by 8 bases, with 8 bases between. The CDR3 covers 13 residues. The CDR3 bases are TGTGCCAGCAGCTTAGTCTCTGTGGGGGAGCTGTTTTTT. The encoded protein is CASSLVSVGELFF.

This clonotype occurred a few times. This chain joins TRBV20-1 and TRBJ2-5, with D tentatively TRBD1 (6 bases). The CDR3 length is 15 residues. V lost 2 bases and J lost 3, with 16 bases in between. Germline V CDR1 and CDR2: DFQATT, SNEGSKA (reference sequence). The CDR3 DNA follows: TGCAGTGCTAGACACCTCTGGGACAACAAAGAGACCCAGTACTTC. As protein: CSARHLWDNKETQYF.

This clonotype was seen a handful of times. The V gene is TRBV12-3 or TRBV12-4, the J gene TRBJ2-2, with TRBD2 as a possible D gene (6 bases). Between the trimmed V and J ends, which lost 10 bases and 3 bases, there was a span of 18 bases. This CDR3 has 15 residues. The CDR3 nucleotides are TGTGCCATTGGCACGGAGGGAATGTACACCGGGGAGCTGTTTTTT. The encoded protein is CAIGTEGMYTGELFF.

V gene TRBV19 combines with J gene TRBJ1-1; D may be TRBD1 (5 bases). Trimming left V 8 bases short and J 4 bases short, with 14 bases between. This CDR3 has 13 amino acids. The germline V gene has CDR1 LNHDA and CDR2 SQIVND (reference sequence). The CDR3 here is CASAGSVGTEAFF. CDR3 coding DNA: TGTGCCAGTGCAGGGTCGGTTGGCACTGAAGCTTTCTTT.

The rearrangement joins TRBV6-2 or TRBV6-3 to TRBJ1-5; no clear D. Looked up from germline, CDR1 is MNHEY and CDR2 is SVGEGT. The CDR3 runs 17 residues. The V gene lost 2 bases and the J gene lost 0 bases, with 14 bases spanning the gap. The CDR3 loop is CASSYPLEDYSNQPQHF. CDR3 sequence (DNA): TGTGCCAGCAGTTACCCCCTCGAGGACTATAGCAATCAGCCCCAGCATTTT.

This clonotype turned up a few times. This chain joins TRBV2 and TRBJ1-2; maybe TRBD1 (6 bases). The CDR3 has 15 amino acids. Trimming removed 2 bases from V and 4 bases from J, with 14 bases in between. In germline, CDR1 is SNHLY, CDR2 FYNNEI. CDR3 nucleotide sequence: TGTGCCAGCAGTGAAAACAGGGCTTCTGGCTATGGCTACACCTTC. Amino acid sequence: CASSENRASGYGYTF. Full variable domain (rest looked up from reference TRBV2 and TRBJ1-2): EPEVTQTPSHQVTQMGQEVILRCVPISNHLYFYWYRQILGQKVEFLVSFYNNEISEKSEIFDDQFSVERPDGSNFTLKIRSTKLEDSAMYFCASSENRASGYGYTFGSGTRLTVV.